Listed below are T cell receptor beta chains from one sample, sequenced in a study of early T cells in non-severe SARS-CoV-2 infection. TCRdb itself ran the 5' RACE reads through MiXCR, one entry per CDR3 protein. The repertoire holds 27,000 or so distinct CDR3 sequences, with over 2.5% as singletons. Material: whole blood. The source is an adult who was a healthcare worker with PCR-confirmed SARS-CoV-2 infection or an uninfected control (not recorded which). CDR3s include the opening cysteine and the closing phenylalanine or tryptophan. The D gene is left open where the match is weak. Expanded clones are given a class, and other clones once, few, many or no size at all.

v_gene: TRBV29-1; j_gene: TRBJ1-1; d_gene: NA; abundance: many; CDR3aa: CSVEGTEAFF; CDR3nt: TGCAGCGTTGAAGGGACTGAAGCTTTCTTT
v_gene: TRBV7-2; j_gene: TRBJ2-1; d_gene: TRBD1; abundance: many; CDR3aa: CASSRDRVNEQFF; CDR3nt: TGTGCCAGCAGCCGGGACAGGGTAAATGAGCAGTTCTTC
v_gene: TRBV20-1; j_gene: TRBJ2-3; d_gene: NA; abundance: many; CDR3aa: CSASGLGTSTDTQYF; CDR3nt: TGCAGTGCTAGCGGTCTCGGAACTAGCACAGATACGCAGTATTTT
v_gene: TRBV29-1; j_gene: TRBJ2-3; d_gene: NA; abundance: once; CDR3aa: CSVGTRYTDTQYF; CDR3nt: TGCAGCGTTGGGACGCGATACACAGATACGCAGTATTTT
v_gene: TRBV9; j_gene: TRBJ1-1; d_gene: NA; abundance: many; CDR3aa: CASSGRVNTEAFF; CDR3nt: TGTGCCAGCAGCGGAAGGGTGAACACTGAAGCTTTCTTT
v_gene: TRBV20-1; j_gene: TRBJ1-5; d_gene: NA; abundance: many; CDR3aa: CSATDTGTPNQPQHF; CDR3nt: TGCAGTGCTACCGACACCGGGACTCCAAATCAGCCCCAGCATTTT
v_gene: TRBV12-3/TRBV12-4; j_gene: TRBJ1-6; d_gene: TRBD1; abundance: NA; CDR3aa: CASRTDRAGDSPLHF; CDR3nt: TGTGCCAGCAGGACGGACAGGGCCGGTGATTCACCCCTCCACTTT
v_gene: TRBV21-1; j_gene: TRBJ2-2; d_gene: NA; abundance: few; CDR3aa: CASSNYLNPGELFF; CDR3nt: TGTGCCAGCAGCAACTATCTCAATCCCGGGGAGCTGTTTTTT
v_gene: TRBV7-3; j_gene: TRBJ2-2; d_gene: NA; abundance: few; CDR3aa: CASSPDLATGELFF; CDR3nt: TGTGCCAGCAGCCCCGATCTAGCAACCGGGGAGCTGTTTTTT
v_gene: TRBV20-1; j_gene: TRBJ2-2; d_gene: NA; abundance: many; CDR3aa: CSASDKRRTGELFF; CDR3nt: TGCAGTGCTTCCGACAAGAGGCGAACCGGGGAGCTGTTTTTT
v_gene: TRBV7-3; j_gene: TRBJ2-3; d_gene: TRBD2; abundance: many; CDR3aa: CASSQTSGSTDTQYF; CDR3nt: TGTGCCAGCAGCCAGACTAGCGGAAGCACAGATACGCAGTATTTT
v_gene: TRBV2; j_gene: TRBJ1-4; d_gene: NA; abundance: few; CDR3aa: CASSGAVGRTNEKLFF; CDR3nt: TGTGCCAGCAGTGGTGCCGTGGGCAGAACTAATGAAAAACTGTTTTTT
v_gene: TRBV29-1; j_gene: TRBJ2-1; d_gene: TRBD2; abundance: many; CDR3aa: CSVRAGGLNEQFF; CDR3nt: TGCAGCGTGCGAGCGGGGGGGCTCAATGAGCAGTTCTTC
v_gene: TRBV5-1; j_gene: TRBJ2-1; d_gene: TRBD2; abundance: many; CDR3aa: CASSSTHRTSGGANEQFF; CDR3nt: TGCGCCAGCAGCTCGACACACCGGACTAGCGGGGGGGCCAATGAGCAGTTCTTC
v_gene: TRBV6-1; j_gene: TRBJ1-4; d_gene: NA; abundance: many; CDR3aa: CASSEIGSGEKLFF; CDR3nt: TGTGCCAGCAGTGAAATCGGGTCTGGTGAAAAACTGTTTTTT
v_gene: TRBV3-1; j_gene: TRBJ2-2; d_gene: NA; abundance: many; CDR3aa: CASSQDSRLTFGELFF; CDR3nt: NA
v_gene: TRBV19; j_gene: TRBJ1-4; d_gene: NA; abundance: many; CDR3aa: CASRALNEKLFF; CDR3nt: TGTGCCAGTCGGGCCCTTAATGAAAAACTGTTTTTT
v_gene: TRBV20-1; j_gene: TRBJ1-5; d_gene: NA; abundance: many; CDR3aa: CSARVGPNQPQHF; CDR3nt: TGCAGTGCTAGAGTAGGACCCAATCAGCCCCAGCATTTT
v_gene: TRBV7-2; j_gene: TRBJ2-3; d_gene: NA; abundance: many; CDR3aa: CASSFGQGFHTQYF; CDR3nt: TGTGCCAGCAGCTTCGGTCAAGGATTCCATACGCAGTATTTT
v_gene: TRBV7-9; j_gene: TRBJ2-5; d_gene: NA; abundance: many; CDR3aa: CASSLAFPRGQETQYF; CDR3nt: TGTGCCAGCAGCTTAGCGTTTCCCAGAGGGCAAGAGACCCAGTACTTC
v_gene: TRBV10-3; j_gene: TRBJ1-1; d_gene: NA; abundance: many; CDR3aa: CAISESKGGGDDTEAFF; CDR3nt: TGTGCCATCAGTGAGTCTAAAGGTGGGGGGGACGACACTGAAGCTTTCTTT
v_gene: TRBV5-1; j_gene: TRBJ2-1; d_gene: TRBD2; abundance: many; CDR3aa: CASSLAFSSGGYEQFF; CDR3nt: TGCGCCAGCAGCTTGGCCTTTTCTAGCGGGGGTTATGAGCAGTTCTTC
v_gene: TRBV15; j_gene: TRBJ2-5; d_gene: NA; abundance: many; CDR3aa: CATSRDRTATGQETQYF; CDR3nt: TGTGCCACCAGCAGAGATCGGACAGCAACGGGCCAAGAGACCCAGTACTTC
v_gene: TRBV5-4; j_gene: TRBJ2-1; d_gene: NA; abundance: medium-sized; CDR3aa: CASRSIGHPYEQFF; CDR3nt: TGTGCCAGCAGATCAATCGGACACCCATATGAGCAGTTCTTC
v_gene: TRBV18; j_gene: TRBJ1-1; d_gene: TRBD1; abundance: NA; CDR3aa: CASSPNTGDYTEAFF; CDR3nt: TGTGCCAGCTCACCTAATACAGGGGATTACACTGAAGCTTTCTTT
v_gene: TRBV3-1; j_gene: TRBJ2-3; d_gene: NA; abundance: many; CDR3aa: CASSQDATGLADTQYF; CDR3nt: TGTGCCAGCAGCCAAGACGCTACTGGTCTCGCAGATACGCAGTATTTT
v_gene: TRBV10-2; j_gene: TRBJ1-1; d_gene: NA; abundance: many; CDR3aa: CASNTLGGGTEAFF; CDR3nt: TGCGCCAGTAACACACTTGGGGGGGGGACTGAAGCTTTCTTT
v_gene: TRBV19; j_gene: TRBJ1-2; d_gene: TRBD1; abundance: many; CDR3aa: CASNPGQGNYGYTF; CDR3nt: TGTGCCAGTAATCCGGGACAGGGAAACTATGGCTACACCTTC